A single sample is the source of the 21 T cell receptor beta chains below, sequenced in a study of cytomegalovirus exposure and HLA in healthy donors. 13 Jbeta primers and 60 Vbeta primers were used for the PCR. The assay was immunoSEQ multiplex PCR, and TCRdb's table has in-frame clones only and misses some. Here the sample spans 150,000 to 200,000 clones, approximately 73% being singletons. The material sequenced was PBMCs. These receptors originate from a woman aged 25-40 years in good health and CMV-seropositive.

CDR3 residues: CASSFRTPGGQYF. The CDR3 DNA sequence: TGTGCCAGCAGTTTTAGGACTCCGGGTGGGCAGTACTTC. The rearrangement joins TRBV27 to TRBJ2-7, with D tentatively TRBD2 (5 bases). Trimming shortened V by 3 bases and J by 9 bases, and 15 bases separated the two germline ends. The CDR3 is 13 amino acids. CDR1 is MNHEY and CDR2 is SMNVEV in the germline V gene (reference sequence).

The chain carries TRBV5-1 and TRBJ2-7, with 9 positions matching TRBD1. The CDR3 contains 18 residues. The J segment lost 3 bases and the V segment lost 1 base, leaving 14 bases of the junction unmatched. The germline V gene encodes CDR1 SGHRS and CDR2 YFSETQ. For the CDR3, the DNA is TGCGCCAGCAGCTTGAGGACAGGGGTTAAAGGCGGACTCTACGAGCAGTACTTC. This encodes CASSLRTGVKGGLYEQYF.

As DNA, the CDR3 is TGTGCCAGCAGCTTAGATCCTAGCGGGGGGCAGTTCTTC. This codes for CASSLDPSGGQFF. The chain combines TRBV7-2 with TRBJ2-1; TRBD2 matches at 10 bases. J gave up 12 bases and V 1 base, and 3 bases lay outside the gene matches. The V gene's germline CDR1 is SGHTA and CDR2 FQGNSA. CDR3 length equals 13 residues.

The chain combines TRBV11-3 with TRBJ1-4, with a weak D call TRBD1 (5 bases). Trimming took 4 bases from V and 1 from J, leaving 10 bases between them. CDR1 is SGHNT and CDR2 is YENEEA in the germline V gene. CDR3 length: 15 residues. CDR3 in amino acids: CASSWGGLTNEKLFF. The CDR3 DNA reads as TGTGCCAGCAGCTGGGGGGGACTAACTAATGAAAAACTGTTTTTT.

This clone was counted a few times. This rearrangement joins TRBV29-1 to TRBJ2-7; 7 bases fit TRBD1. The CDR3 totals 13 residues. After removal of 1 base from V and 3 bases from J, the junction contained 3 bases not matched to a gene. Germline CDR1 and CDR2: SQVTM and ANQGSEA. The CDR3 DNA is TGCAGCGTTGAAGGGCAGGGGGTCTACGAGCAGTACTTC. This gives the protein CSVEGQGVYEQYF.

The CDR3 DNA is TGTGCCAGCAGCAAAATCACGGGGGGCAGCGAGCAGTACTTC. Its protein product is CASSKITGGSEQYF. The V call is TRBV21-1, the J call TRBJ2-7; TRBD2 is taken as the D call from the table, unchecked against the DNA. TRBV21-1 corresponds to a pseudogene. The CDR3 runs to 14 residues.

The V and J genes are TRBV19 and TRBJ1-6; weak D call: TRBD1 (6 bases). The CDR3 runs to 17 residues. CDR1 is LNHDA, CDR2 SQIVND, per germline (reference sequence). V was trimmed by 1 base and J by 8 bases, leaving 18 bases between them. The CDR3 is CASSIGGTGSAYSPLHF. The CDR3 nucleotides read TGTGCCAGTAGTATAGGTGGCACAGGGTCGGCGTATTCACCCCTCCACTTT. Together with reference TRBV19 and TRBJ1-6, the CDR3 gives the full variable domain: DGGITQSPKYLFRKEGQNVTLSCEQNLNHDAMYWYRQDPGQGLRLIYYSQIVNDFQKGDIAEGYSVSREKKESFPLTVTSAQKNPTAFYLCASSIGGTGSAYSPLHFGNGTRLTVT.

In nucleotides, the CDR3 is TGTGCCAGCAGCTCCCCAGGATCAGACATTAGAGAGTCGCCCCAGCATTTT. It yields the protein CASSSPGSDIRESPQHF. The chain is built from TRBV5-6 and TRBJ1-5; no reliable D call. The CDR3 extends over 17 amino acids. Germline CDR1 SGHDT, CDR2 YYEEEE. The V gene lost 3 bases and the J gene lost 9 bases, with 25 bases spanning the gap.

This clone was picked up a small number of times. CDR3 coding DNA: TGTGCCAGCAGTTTATCCACAGGACAGCCCCAGCATTTT. Translated: CASSLSTGQPQHF. The V and J genes are TRBV27 and TRBJ1-5; D possibly corresponds to TRBD1 (5 bases). CDR1 and CDR2 (germline): MNHEY, SMNVEV (reference sequence). This CDR3 has 13 amino acids. V lost 0 bases and J 7 bases, leaving 7 bases between the germline ends.

The chain links TRBV28 to TRBJ1-3, with no clear D. Trimming removed 5 bases from V and 4 bases from J, with 6 bases in between. This CDR3 is built from 12 residues. Germline V CDR1 and CDR2: MDHEN, SYDVKM. In DNA form, the CDR3 reads TGTGCCAGCAGTCGACACGGAAACACCATATATTTT. It codes for CASSRHGNTIYF. Full variable domain (missing parts from reference TRBV28 and TRBJ1-3): DVKVTQSSRYLVKRTGEKVFLECVQDMDHENMFWYRQDPGLGLRLIYFSYDVKMKEKGDIPEGYSVSREKKERFSLILESASTNQTSMYLCASSRHGNTIYFGEGSWLTVV.

CDR3 in amino acids: CASSDLTGLEYGYTF. The CDR3 DNA reads as TGTGCCAGCAGTGACTTGACAGGGCTGGAATATGGCTACACCTTC. The rearrangement uses TRBV28 and TRBJ1-2; 7 bases are a match to TRBD1. The germline CDR1 and CDR2 sequences are MDHEN and SYDVKM. This CDR3 has 15 amino acids. The junction had 11 bases not matched to a gene; V was cut back by 5 bases and J by 5 bases.

This chain links TRBV11-3 with TRBJ2-7; 9 bases map to TRBD2. Losses at the gene ends were 2 bases for V and 0 bases for J; bases not matched to a gene: 2. The CDR3 covers 15 residues. CDR1 and CDR2 (germline): SGHNT, YENEEA. The CDR3 loop reads CASSLLAGPSYEQYF. The CDR3 nucleotides are TGTGCCAGCAGCTTACTAGCGGGGCCCTCCTACGAGCAGTACTTC. The entire variable domain, with the rest obtained from reference TRBV11-3 and TRBJ2-7, is as follows: EAGVVQSPRYKIIEKKQPVAFWCNPISGHNTLYWYLQNLGQGPELLIRYENEEAVDDSQLPKDRFSAERLKGVDSTLKIQPAELGDSAVYLCASSLLAGPSYEQYFGPGTRLTVT.

The V call is TRBV7-3, the J call TRBJ1-2; the match to TRBD1 covers 8 bases. Looked up from germline, CDR1 is SGHTA and CDR2 is FQGTGA. The CDR3 spans 16 residues. Trimming removed 4 bases from V and 8 bases from J; junction bases left unmatched: 15. The CDR3 DNA sequence: TGTGCCAGCAGCTCCCCGGACAGGGATCGAGTAGAGGGCTACACCTTC. This translates into CASSSPDRDRVEGYTF.

This clone was observed a single time. This sequence joins TRBV11-3 and TRBJ2-2; D remains unclear. Trimming stripped 3 bases from V and 3 bases from J, with 8 bases between. The V gene's germline CDR1 is SGHNT and CDR2 YENEEA. CDR3 length: 14 residues. The CDR3 loop reads CASSLVGDTGELFF. The CDR3, as DNA: TGTGCCAGCAGCTTGGTTGGAGACACCGGGGAGCTGTTTTTT.

V usage is TRBV18 and J usage is TRBJ2-2; D call uncertain. The germline V and J ends were trimmed by 2 bases and 2 bases, with 9 bases remaining between them. The V gene's germline CDR1 is KGHSH and CDR2 LQKENI. The CDR3 extends over 15 amino acids. The CDR3 nucleotides read TGTGCCAGCTCACCAGATGGCCTCAACACCGGGGAGCTGTTTTTT. This encodes CASSPDGLNTGELFF. The complete variable domain, with remaining parts taken from reference TRBV18 and TRBJ2-2, reads NAGVMQNPRHLVRRRGQEARLRCSPMKGHSHVYWYRQLPEEGLKFMVYLQKENIIDESGMPKERFSAEFPKEGPSILRIQQVVRGDSAAYFCASSPDGLNTGELFFGEGSRLTVL.

As regards this clone: Other DNA sequences in this sample translate to the same CDR3. DNA of the CDR3: TGTGCCAGTAGTATCGAGGGACAGGGGACCTATGGCTACACCTTC. Translation: CASSIEGQGTYGYTF. The chain links TRBV19 to TRBJ1-2; 10 bases align to TRBD1. The CDR3 runs to 15 residues. The germline gives CDR1 LNHDA, CDR2 SQIVND (reference sequence). J gave up 4 bases and V 3 bases, and 5 bases lay outside the gene matches.

The genes are TRBV5-1 and TRBJ1-4; tentatively, D is TRBD1 (5 bases). The CDR3 totals 14 residues. The germline CDR1 and CDR2 sequences are SGHRS and YFSETQ. Between the trimmed V and J ends, which lost 4 bases and 0 bases, there was a span of 7 bases. The CDR3 here is CASSGGATNEKLFF. Here the CDR3 DNA reads TGCGCCAGCAGCGGGGGGGCAACTAATGAAAAACTGTTTTTT.

The chain combines TRBV7-9 with TRBJ1-6; TRBD1 aligns across 7 bases. The CDR3 loop spans 14 amino acids. The germline V gene encodes CDR1 SEHNR and CDR2 FQNEAQ (reference sequence). Trimming at V came to 5 bases and at J to 7 bases, leaving 5 bases not matched to a gene. The CDR3 region is CASSNQGGNSPLHF. The CDR3 DNA is TGTGCCAGCAGCAATCAGGGGGGCAATTCACCCCTCCACTTT.

The chain uses TRBV7-9 and TRBJ2-5; tentatively, D is TRBD2 (7 bases). Trimming stripped 3 bases from V and 5 bases from J, with 13 bases between. The CDR3 is 14 residues long. CDR1 and CDR2 (germline): SEHNR, FQNEAQ (reference sequence). The CDR3 region is CASSFLGGGETQYF. CDR3 coding DNA: TGTGCCAGCAGCTTTTTAGGGGGAGGGGAGACCCAGTACTTC.

Points on this clone: The germline gene is not matched at one end of the junction; a read error may be the cause. This chain links TRBV9 with TRBJ1-2; 8 bases align to TRBD1. The CDR3 is 16 amino acids. The germline V gene has CDR1 SGDLS and CDR2 YYNGEE. The CDR3 nucleotides are TGTGCCAGCAGCGATTCCAGGACAGGGTATCTAGGTGGCTACGCCTTC. Residues: CASSDSRTGYLGGYAF. Complete variable domain (other parts from reference TRBV9 and TRBJ1-2): DSGVTQTPKHLITATGQRVTLRCSPRSGDLSVYWYQQSLDQGLQFLIQYYNGEERAKGNILERFSAQQFPDLHSELNLSSLELGDSALYFCASSDSRTGYLGGYAFGSGTRLTVV.

The V and J genes are TRBV11-3 and TRBJ2-1, with TRBD1 matching 7 bases. Germline CDR1 and CDR2: SGHNT and YENEEA. This CDR3 spans 12 amino acids. V lost 8 bases and J lost 6; bases outside the gene matches: 4. The CDR3 loop is CASGGQVNEQFF. CDR3 nucleotides: TGTGCCAGCGGAGGACAGGTCAATGAGCAGTTCTTC.